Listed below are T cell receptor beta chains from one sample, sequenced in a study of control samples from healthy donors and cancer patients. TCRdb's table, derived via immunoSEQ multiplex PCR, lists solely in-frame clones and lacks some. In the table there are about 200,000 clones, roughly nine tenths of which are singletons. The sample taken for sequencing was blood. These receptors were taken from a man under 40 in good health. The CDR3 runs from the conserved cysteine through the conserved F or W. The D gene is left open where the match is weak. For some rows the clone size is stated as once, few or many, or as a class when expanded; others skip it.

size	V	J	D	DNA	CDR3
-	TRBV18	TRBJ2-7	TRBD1	TGTGCCAGCACTAGGACAGGACTCTACGAGCAGTACTTC	CASTRTGLYEQYF
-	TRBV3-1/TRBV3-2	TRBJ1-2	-	TGTGCCAGCAGCCAAGCCTCTGGGGGGCGCGACTATGGCTACACCTTC	CASSQASGGRDYGYTF
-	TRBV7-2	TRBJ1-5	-	TGTGCCAGCAGCTTGAGGCTGGGGGGTAATCAGCCCCAGCATTTT	CASSLRLGGNQPQHF
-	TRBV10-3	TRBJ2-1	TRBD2	TGTGCCATCGGTACTACTAGCGGATCCTACAATGAGCAGTTCTTC	CAIGTTSGSYNEQFF
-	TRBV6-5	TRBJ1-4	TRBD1	TGTGCCAGCAGTTACTCGGGACAGGGTGAAAAACTGTTTTTT	CASSYSGQGEKLFF
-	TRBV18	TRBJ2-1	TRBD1	TGTGCCAGCTCACCACCGATGGGACAGATCTACAATGAGCAGTTCTTC	CASSPPMGQIYNEQFF
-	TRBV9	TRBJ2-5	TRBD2	TGTGCCAGCAGCAGTTCGACTAGCGGGGTGGAGACCCAGTACTTC	CASSSSTSGVETQYF
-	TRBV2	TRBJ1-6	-	TGTGCCAGCAGCGAAAACGCAGGAGCGCTTCATTCACCCCTCCACTTT	CASSENAGALHSPLHF
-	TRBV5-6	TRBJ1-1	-	TGTGCCAGCAGCTGGACCGGGACCATAGTCGCTGAAGCTTTCTTT	CASSWTGTIVAEAFF
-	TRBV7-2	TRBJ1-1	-	TGTGCCAGCAGCACCCAGGTGGTATCGCTCACTGAAGCTTTCTTT	CASSTQVVSLTEAFF
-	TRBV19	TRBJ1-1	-	TGTGCCAGTAGTATAGGATCCGGGGGCTTCACTGAAGCTTTCTTT	CASSIGSGGFTEAFF
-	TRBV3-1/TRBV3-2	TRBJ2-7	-	TGTGCCAGCAGCCGGAGTTCCGGGGGCGCGACCTACGAGCAGTACTTC	CASSRSSGGATYEQYF
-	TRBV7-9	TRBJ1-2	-	TGTGCCAGCAGCTTAATTCGGGCTGACGATGGCTACACCTTC	CASSLIRADDGYTF
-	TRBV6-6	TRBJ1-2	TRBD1	TGTGCCAGCAGTCCGGGACAGAACTATGGCTACACCTTC	CASSPGQNYGYTF
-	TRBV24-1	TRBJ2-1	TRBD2	TGTGCCACCAGTGATCCGCTAGCGGGGGGTGGGAATGAGCAGTTCTTC	CATSDPLAGGGNEQFF
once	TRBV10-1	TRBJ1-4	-	TGCGCCAGCAGTGACGGGACGCAAAATGAAAAACTGTTTTTT	CASSDGTQNEKLFF
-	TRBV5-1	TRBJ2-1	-	TGCGCCAGCAGCTTAGAAAGGACAGACAATGAGCAGTTCTTC	CASSLERTDNEQFF
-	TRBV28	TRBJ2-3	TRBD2	TGTGCCAGCAGACTTAGCGGGGGGGGAGATACGCAGTATTTT	CASRLSGGGDTQYF
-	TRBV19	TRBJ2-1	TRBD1	TGTGCCAGTACCTGGACAGGGGGAAGTGAGCAGTTCTTC	CASTWTGGSEQFF
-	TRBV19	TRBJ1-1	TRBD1	TGTGCCAGTAGTGTTACCGGGACAGGCCGAACTACTTTCTTT	CASSVTGTGRTTFF
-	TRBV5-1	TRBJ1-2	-	TGCGCCAGCAGCTTGGATACAGGAGACTTCTATGGCTACACCTTC	CASSLDTGDFYGYTF
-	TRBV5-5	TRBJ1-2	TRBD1	TGTGCCAGCAGCTCGGGACAGGGAGTCTATGGCTACACCTTC	CASSSGQGVYGYTF
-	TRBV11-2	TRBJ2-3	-	TGTGCCAGCAGCTTATCAGGGGTGGATACGCAGTATTTT	CASSLSGVDTQYF
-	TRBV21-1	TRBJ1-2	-	TGTGCCAGCAGCAAAGAAAGGCGAGGGGGTGAGAACTATGGCTACACCTTC	CASSKERRGGENYGYTF
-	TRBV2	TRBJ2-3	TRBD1	TGTGCCAGCGACAGGGGGATAACAGATACGCAGTATTTT	CASDRGITDTQYF
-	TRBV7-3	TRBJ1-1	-	TGTGCCAGCAGCTTAACGGAAAAGGGAAGCACTGAAGCTTTCTTT	CASSLTEKGSTEAFF
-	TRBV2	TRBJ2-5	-	TGTGCCACCCGAGGGGTTGGGGAGACCCAGTACTTC	CATRGVGETQYF
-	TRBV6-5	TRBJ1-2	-	TGTGCCAGCGAAACAGGGACTATCTATGGCTACACCTTC	CASETGTIYGYTF
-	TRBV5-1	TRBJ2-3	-	TGCGCCAGCAGCTTGAGTGGGCTCGGAGATACGCAGTATTTT	CASSLSGLGDTQYF
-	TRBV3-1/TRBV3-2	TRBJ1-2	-	TGTGCCAGCAGCCAAAGGGAGGGTACAACCATCTTC	CASSQREGTTIF
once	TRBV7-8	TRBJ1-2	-	TGTGCCAGCAGCCTCTTGGGGTATGGCTACACCTTC	CASSLLGYGYTF
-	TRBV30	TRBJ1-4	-	TGTGCCTGGAGTGTGGCGTCGAGTAATGAAAAACTGTTTTTT	CAWSVASSNEKLFF
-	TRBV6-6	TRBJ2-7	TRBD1	TGTGCCAGCAGTTACTCGAGGCAGGGGGCATCACCCGAGCAGTACTTC	CASSYSRQGASPEQYF
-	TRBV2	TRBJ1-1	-	TGTGCCACCAAGGGGCAGGATTCCGCTGAAGCTTTCTTT	CATKGQDSAEAFF
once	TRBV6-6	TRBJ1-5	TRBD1	TGTGCCAGCAGTTACTCGACAGGGCGTAATCAGCCCCAGCATTTT	CASSYSTGRNQPQHF
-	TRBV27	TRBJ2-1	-	TGTGCCAGCATCGCTTGGCCCCGGAGCTCCTACAATGAGCAGTTCTTC	CASIAWPRSSYNEQFF
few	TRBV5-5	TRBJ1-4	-	TGTGCCAGCAGCTTTCGTTCGGAGGAAAAACTGTTTTTT	CASSFRSEEKLFF
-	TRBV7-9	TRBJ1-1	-	TGTGCCAGCAGCTTGACAGGCCGGAACACTGAAGCTTTCTTT	CASSLTGRNTEAFF
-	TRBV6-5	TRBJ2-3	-	TGTGCCACTTACACTTCTAGCACAGATACGCAGTATTTT	CATYTSSTDTQYF
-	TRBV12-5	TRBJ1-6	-	TGTGCTAGTGGTTTCCCAATATCACCCCTCCACTTT	CASGFPISPLHF
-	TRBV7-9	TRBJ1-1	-	TGTGCCAGCAGCCCACAGAGCACTGAAGCTTTCTTT	CASSPQSTEAFF
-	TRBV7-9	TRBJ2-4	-	TGTGCCAGCACCACGGCGGGATCCACAAACATTCAGTACTTC	CASTTAGSTNIQYF
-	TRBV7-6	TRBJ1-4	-	TGTGCCAGCAGCTTAAATGTGGGCCTGGGGGAAAAACTGTTTTTT	CASSLNVGLGEKLFF
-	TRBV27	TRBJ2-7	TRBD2	TGTGCCAGCAGTTTGGGTATAGCGGGGGTCTCCTACGAGCAGTACTTC	CASSLGIAGVSYEQYF
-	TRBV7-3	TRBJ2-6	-	TGTGCCAGCAGCACACAGGGTAACGGGGCCAACGTCCTGACTTTC	CASSTQGNGANVLTF
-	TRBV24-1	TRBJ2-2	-	TGTGCCACCCAGGGCACAGACACCGGGGAGCTGTTTTTT	CATQGTDTGELFF
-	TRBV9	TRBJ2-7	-	TGTGCCAGCAATCCGGGACACGACTCCTACGAGCAGTACTTC	CASNPGHDSYEQYF
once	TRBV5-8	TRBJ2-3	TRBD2	TGTGCCAGCAGCCGACGGGAGTTAGCGGGGGGTCCAGATACGCAGTATTTT	CASSRRELAGGPDTQYF
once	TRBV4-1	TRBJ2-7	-	TGCGCCAGCAGCCAAGCGCAGCGCAATACCTACGAGCAGTACTTC	CASSQAQRNTYEQYF
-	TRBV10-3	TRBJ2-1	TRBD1	TGTGCCATCAGTGACTTCTTCTCGGGACAGGGTATGAATGAGCAGTTCTTC	CAISDFFSGQGMNEQFF
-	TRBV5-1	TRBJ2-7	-	TGCGCCAGCAGCTTGGTAAGCGGTTTGGGGGGGCAGTACTTC	CASSLVSGLGGQYF
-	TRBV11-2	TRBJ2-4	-	TGTGCCAGCAGCTTAGAACCAGCGCGGGGCATTCAGTACTTC	CASSLEPARGIQYF
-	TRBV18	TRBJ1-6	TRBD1	TGTGCCAGCTCGCTAACAGGGGACTCACCCCTCCACTTT	CASSLTGDSPLHF
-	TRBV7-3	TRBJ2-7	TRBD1	TGTGCCAGCAGCCGGGACAGGGTGAACGAGCAGTACTTC	CASSRDRVNEQYF
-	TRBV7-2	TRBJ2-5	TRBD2	TGTGCCAGCAGCTTAGGGGGAGGGCCCCAAGAGACCCAGTACTTC	CASSLGGGPQETQYF
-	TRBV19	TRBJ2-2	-	TGTGCCAGTAGTATTGTGGGGACCGGGGAGCTGTTTTTT	CASSIVGTGELFF
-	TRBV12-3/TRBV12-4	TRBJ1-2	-	TGTGCCAGCAGTTTGATGTGGCTTGAGGGCTACACCTTC	CASSLMWLEGYTF